These 20 T cell receptor beta chains came from one sample sequenced in a study of blood T cell repertoires in COVID-19. The table came from immunoSEQ multiplex PCR; TCRdb's copy has only in-frame clones and leaves some out. Here the sample spans over 300,000 clones, approximately 83% being singletons. The sequenced sample consisted of PBMCs or T cells enriched from blood (not recorded which). These receptors originate from a man in his thirties or forties who had recovered from COVID-19.

The chain has TRBV2 and TRBJ2-7, with D hard to call. Trimming pared 4 bases from V and 3 bases from J, leaving 10 bases between. Germline V gives CDR1 SNHLY, CDR2 FYNNEI. This CDR3 contains 13 residues. This CDR3 reads CASSASPNYEQYF. In DNA form, the CDR3 reads TGTGCCAGCAGTGCTAGTCCCAACTACGAGCAGTACTTC.

V and J are TRBV4-3 and TRBJ2-2, with a weak D call TRBD1 (5 bases). This CDR3 spans 17 amino acids. V lost 0 bases and J lost 1, with 12 bases in between. Germline CDR1 is LGHNA and CDR2 is YSLEER. CDR3 DNA sequence: TGCGCCAGCAGCCAAGATCGTCAGGGAATGAACACCGGGGAGCTGTTTTTT. Residues: CASSQDRQGMNTGELFF.

The J gene is TRBJ2-7, the V gene TRBV28, with 7 bases aligning to TRBD1. There are 12 residues in the CDR3. Germline trimming cut 5 bases from V and 6 bases from J; bases unmatched to any gene: 4. The V gene's germline CDR1 is MDHEN and CDR2 SYDVKM. In DNA form, the CDR3 reads TGTGCCAGCAGTGCCGGGACAGCCGAGCAGTACTTC. It translates to CASSAGTAEQYF.

The sample holds one count of this clone. The chain uses TRBV7-9 and TRBJ2-2, with D maybe TRBD1 (6 bases). CDR3 length equals 15 residues. CDR1 is SEHNR and CDR2 is FQNEAQ in the germline V gene (reference sequence). With 10 bases removed from V and 1 base from J, the gap between germline ends came to 16 bases. CDR3 sequence (DNA): TGTGCCACTTACCCGGGGACACTGAACACCGGGGAGCTGTTTTTT. The encoded protein is CATYPGTLNTGELFF.

Regarding this clone: The sample contains more than one DNA sequence encoding this CDR3. The chain carries TRBV6-2 or TRBV6-3 and TRBJ1-5, with D possibly matching TRBD1 (6 bases). The CDR3 length is 13 residues. Trimming stripped 6 bases from V and 4 bases from J, with 10 bases between. Germline V gene sequence: CDR1 MNHEY, CDR2 SVGEGT. The CDR3 nucleotides read TGTGCCAGCAGCCGGACAGTAAATCAGCCCCAGCATTTT. This translates into CASSRTVNQPQHF.

V gene TRBV5-1 combines with J gene TRBJ2-1; 9 bases are a match to TRBD1. The CDR3 extends over 17 amino acids. Germline V gene lookup returns CDR1 SGHRS and CDR2 YFSETQ. V lost 0 bases to trimming and J lost 0 bases; unmatched junction nucleotides: 4. This CDR3 reads CASSLGTGAVSYNEQFF. The CDR3 coding sequence is TGCGCCAGCAGCTTGGGGACAGGGGCCGTCTCCTACAATGAGCAGTTCTTC. Filled out from reference TRBV5-1 and TRBJ2-1, the complete variable domain reads KAGVTQTPRYLIKTRGQQVTLSCSPISGHRSVSWYQQTPGQGLQFLFEYFSETQRNKGNFPGRFSGRQFSNSRSEMNVSTLELGDSALYLCASSLGTGAVSYNEQFFGPGTRLTVL.

The rearrangement links TRBV7-3 to TRBJ2-3; tentative D call: TRBD2 (6 bases). This CDR3 contains 13 residues. CDR1 SGHTA and CDR2 FQGTGA come from the germline V gene. V lost 1 base and J 4 bases, leaving 6 bases between the germline ends. The CDR3 loop reads CASSLRGADTQYF. The DNA for the CDR3 is TGTGCCAGCAGCTTAAGGGGGGCAGATACGCAGTATTTT.

This clone was detected once. The chain combines TRBV12-3 or TRBV12-4 with TRBJ1-4; D remains ambiguous. Trimming took off 4 bases at V and 8 bases at J, with 11 bases between the two ends. This CDR3 is 13 amino acids long. The CDR3 reads CASSWAIKEKLFF. The CDR3 DNA reads as TGTGCCAGCAGTTGGGCAATAAAGGAAAAACTGTTTTTT.

The chain links TRBV5-1 to TRBJ2-4, with a weak D call TRBD2 (5 bases). CDR1 is SGHRS, CDR2 YFSETQ, per germline. CDR3 length: 16 amino acids. Trimming left V 3 bases short and J 0 bases short, with 13 bases between. The CDR3 DNA is TGCGCCAGCAGCTCAAGAGGTAGCGAAGCCAAAAACATTCAGTACTTC. Translation gives CASSSRGSEAKNIQYF.

This sequence joins TRBV14 and TRBJ1-2; D may be TRBD1 (6 bases). Germline V gene sequence: CDR1 SGHDN, CDR2 FVKESK. The CDR3 covers 15 residues. V was pared by 2 bases and J by 4 bases, with 14 bases between. CDR3 region: CASSQHREKFYGYTF. The CDR3 DNA reads TGTGCCAGCAGCCAACACAGGGAAAAATTCTATGGCTACACCTTC.

Comment on this clone: An end of the junction does not agree with germline; a read error may underlie this. The chain uses TRBV10-3 and TRBJ1-2, with 9 positions matching TRBD1. The CDR3 runs to 9 residues. From germline, CDR1 is ENHRY and CDR2 SYGVKD. This CDR3 is CAIGDRVVF. The CDR3 region has the DNA TGTGCCATCGGGGACAGGGTCGTCTTC.

This rearrangement joins TRBV14 to TRBJ1-3; D may be TRBD1 (6 bases). In germline, CDR1 is SGHDN, CDR2 FVKESK. The CDR3 runs to 18 residues. V was trimmed by 1 base and J by 1 base, leaving 17 bases between them. CDR3 in amino acids: CASSQAAGAAGSGNTIYF. CDR3 DNA: TGTGCCAGCAGCCAAGCGGCAGGGGCCGCCGGGTCTGGAAACACCATATATTTT.

A remark on this clone: Other DNA sequences in this specimen translate into the identical CDR3. V usage is TRBV7-9 and J usage is TRBJ2-7, with a tentative D call TRBD1 (5 bases). The CDR3 is 12 residues long. The germline V gene encodes CDR1 SEHNR and CDR2 FQNEAQ (reference sequence). V lost 2 bases and J 4 bases, leaving 6 bases between the germline ends. CDR3 sequence reads: CASSLQGYEQYF. The DNA of the CDR3 is TGTGCCAGCAGCTTACAGGGTTACGAGCAGTACTTC.

The CDR3 DNA reads TGTGCCAGCAGGCCCTTGGGGGGTGTGCTGTTTTTT. Its translation is CASRPLGGVLFF. The chain couples TRBV5-4 to TRBJ2-2, with a weak D call TRBD2 (6 bases). This CDR3 has 12 residues. The V gene lost 5 bases and the J gene lost 13 bases, with 15 bases spanning the gap. From germline, CDR1 is SGHNT and CDR2 YYREEE (reference sequence).

The chain carries TRBV13 and TRBJ1-2; 7 positions agree with TRBD1. Germline lookup yields CDR1 PRHDT and CDR2 FYEKMQ (reference sequence). J gave up 8 bases and V 10 bases, and 16 bases lay outside the gene matches. The CDR3 is 14 residues long. The CDR3 is CATNTGAYLEGYTF. CDR3 nucleotide sequence: TGTGCCACTAACACAGGGGCCTACTTGGAGGGCTACACCTTC.

The CDR3 nucleotides are TGTGCCAGCAGACTTCAGGGTACTGAAGCTTTCTTT. Protein product: CASRLQGTEAFF. The chain couples TRBV5-6 to TRBJ1-1; D is perhaps TRBD1 (5 bases). V lost 5 bases and J lost 5, with 10 bases in between. From germline, CDR1 is SGHDT and CDR2 YYEEEE. The CDR3 length is 12 residues.

The chain couples TRBV19 to TRBJ1-2, with a possible D match to TRBD1 (6 bases). Germline values: CDR1 LNHDA, CDR2 SQIVND (reference sequence). Trimming removed 6 bases at V and 2 bases at J, with 13 bases between. The CDR3 runs 14 residues. CDR3 coding DNA: TGTGCCAGTAGGAGGGACACGGCGAACTATGGCTACACCTTC. Its translation: CASRRDTANYGYTF.

CDR3 region: CASSERLAGSHEQYF. The CDR3 bases are TGTGCCAGCAGCGAGAGACTAGCGGGGTCCCACGAGCAGTACTTC. This rearrangement joins TRBV6-5 to TRBJ2-7; TRBD2 agrees at 11 bases. CDR3 size: 15 residues. The V gene's germline CDR1 is MNHEY and CDR2 SVGAGI. The V and J ends lost 6 bases and 5 bases, in that order; junction bases with no gene match: 9.

This clone was picked up many times. This sequence joins TRBV3-1 (or the pseudogene TRBV3-2) and TRBJ1-2, with TRBD1 as a possible D gene (6 bases). V gave up 0 bases and J gave up 10 bases, with 15 bases separating them. CDR1 is LGHDT, CDR2 YNNKEL, per germline (reference sequence). The CDR3 contains 14 residues. Here the CDR3 reads CASSQEGRTGTYTF. CDR3 bases: TGTGCCAGCAGCCAAGAAGGGAGAACAGGGACCTACACCTTC.

The V and J genes are TRBV2 and TRBJ2-2, with D tentatively TRBD1 (5 bases). From germline, CDR1 is SNHLY and CDR2 FYNNEI. The length of the CDR3 is 16 residues. Trimming stripped 5 bases from V and 1 base from J, with 14 bases between. The CDR3 reads CASSPQGRLNTGELFF. CDR3 in DNA: TGTGCCAGCAGTCCTCAGGGTAGATTGAACACCGGGGAGCTGTTTTTT.